Below are 14 T cell receptor beta chains sequenced from a single sample in a study of T cell responses to AZD1222 COVID-19 vaccine. Assay: immunoSEQ multiplex PCR; the TCRdb copy retains only in-frame clones and omits some. Of some 150,000 clones in the sample, about 85% are singletons; the top ten hold 2.5% to 4%. Sample: peripheral blood, taken on day 0 of AZD1222 vaccination. These receptors were obtained from an adult in good health.

The chain is built from TRBV5-8 and TRBJ2-3, with TRBD2 identical over 15 bases. The germline gives CDR1 SGHTS, CDR2 YDEGEE. This CDR3 is 19 amino acids long. V was clipped by 2 bases and J by 2 bases; unmatched bases: 9. CDR3 region: CASSFEGTSGGTSTDTQYF. The CDR3 DNA follows: TGTGCCAGCAGCTTTGAAGGGACTAGCGGGGGGACATCCACAGATACGCAGTATTTT.

The chain combines TRBV2 with TRBJ2-2, with D tentatively TRBD1 (6 bases). V lost 4 bases to trimming and J lost 6 bases, with 9 bases between them. Germline V gives CDR1 SNHLY, CDR2 FYNNEI. The CDR3 extends over 13 amino acids. CDR3 protein: CASSAQGPGELFF. As DNA, the CDR3 is TGTGCCAGCAGTGCTCAGGGGCCCGGGGAGCTGTTTTTT. The full variable domain, rest sourced from reference TRBV2 and TRBJ2-2, is EPEVTQTPSHQVTQMGQEVILRCVPISNHLYFYWYRQILGQKVEFLVSFYNNEISEKSEIFDDQFSVERPDGSNFTLKIRSTKLEDSAMYFCASSAQGPGELFFGEGSRLTVL.

V and J are TRBV4-2 and TRBJ2-2; D is perhaps TRBD1 or TRBD2 (5 bases each). Germline values: CDR1 LGHNA, CDR2 YNFKEQ. The CDR3 is 16 residues long. V was clipped by 0 bases and J by 3 bases, with 11 bases between them. DNA for the CDR3: TGTGCCAGCAGCCAAGATATGGGACGAGACACCGGGGAGCTGTTTTTT. It translates to CASSQDMGRDTGELFF.

This chain connects TRBV27 to TRBJ1-6; a possible D gene is TRBD1 (5 bases). V was cut by 4 bases and J by 3 bases, with 10 bases left in between. Germline V CDR1 and CDR2: MNHEY, SMNVEV (reference sequence). CDR3 length: 15 amino acids. In nucleotides, the CDR3 is TGTGCCAGCAGTTATCAGAGGGGCTATAATTCACCCCTCCACTTT. This sequence encodes CASSYQRGYNSPLHF.

This clone was observed once. V and J are TRBV4-1 and TRBJ1-4; weak D call: TRBD1 (6 bases). CDR1 MGHRA and CDR2 YSYEKL come from the germline V gene. CDR3 length: 17 amino acids. V shed 5 bases and J shed 3 bases, with 19 bases lying between them. DNA of the CDR3: TGCGCCAGCAGCTACAGTCGGGCCAGGGGTTCTAATGAAAAACTGTTTTTT. Residues: CASSYSRARGSNEKLFF.

This sequence joins TRBV14 and TRBJ1-1, with 7 bases matching TRBD1. Germline V gene lookup returns CDR1 SGHDN and CDR2 FVKESK. With V trimmed by 4 bases and J by 8 bases, 13 bases remained unmatched. The CDR3 runs 15 residues. The CDR3 protein is CASSRLDRPDAEAFF. The CDR3, as DNA: TGTGCCAGCAGCCGCCTGGACAGGCCAGACGCGGAAGCTTTCTTT.

This chain connects TRBV5-6 to TRBJ1-1; the D gene is possibly TRBD1 (5 bases). CDR3 length: 14 amino acids. CDR1 is SGHDT and CDR2 is YYEEEE in the germline V gene. V was trimmed by 4 bases and J by 1 base, leaving 11 bases between them. CDR3 region: CASSLPTANTEAFF. CDR3 DNA sequence: TGTGCCAGCAGCCTACCGACAGCGAACACTGAAGCTTTCTTT.

V usage is TRBV27 and J usage is TRBJ2-1, with 7 bases that match TRBD2. CDR3 length: 15 residues. Germline loops: CDR1 MNHEY, CDR2 SMNVEV (reference sequence). Unmatched junction bases numbered 14, after V lost 4 bases and J lost 11 bases. The CDR3 DNA is TGTGCCAGCAGTTCCGAGGCCGGGGGGTACTCCCAGCAGTTCTTC. This gives the protein CASSSEAGGYSQQFF.

This chain connects TRBV6-2 or TRBV6-3 to TRBJ2-2; D unresolved. V lost 0 bases and J 3 bases, leaving 5 bases between the germline ends. The CDR3 runs to 14 residues. From germline, CDR1 is MNHEY and CDR2 SVGEGT. The CDR3: CASSYSQHTGELFF. The CDR3 nucleotides read TGTGCCAGCAGTTACTCGCAACACACCGGGGAGCTGTTTTTT.

The chain carries TRBV7-6 and TRBJ1-4; D might be TRBD1 (6 bases). Germline CDR1 is SGHVS and CDR2 is FNYEAQ. The germline V and J ends were trimmed by 4 bases and 8 bases, with 14 bases remaining between them. The CDR3 runs to 14 residues. CDR3 amino acids: CASSSSLGGEKLFF. The CDR3 bases are TGTGCCAGCAGCTCCTCCCTAGGGGGGGAAAAACTGTTTTTT. Combining the CDR3 with reference TRBV7-6 and TRBJ1-4 gives the whole variable domain GAGVSQSPRYKVTKRGQDVALRCDPISGHVSLYWYRQALGQGPEFLTYFNYEAQQDKSGLPNDRFSAERPEGSISTLTIQRTEQRDSAMYRCASSSSLGGEKLFFGSGTQLSVL.

The rearrangement links TRBV7-9 to TRBJ1-5; tentatively, D is TRBD1 (6 bases). The V end lost 5 bases, the J end lost 2 bases, and 16 bases lay between the germline ends. Germline V lookup: CDR1 SEHNR, CDR2 FQNEAQ (reference sequence). The CDR3 is 16 residues long. CDR3 sequence (DNA): TGTGCCAGCAGCCAAACACAGGGTAGGGGCAATCAGCCCCAGCATTTT. It codes for CASSQTQGRGNQPQHF.

V usage is TRBV11-3 and J usage is TRBJ2-3; tentatively, D is TRBD2 (7 bases). Germline CDR1 and CDR2: SGHNT and YENEEA. V was trimmed by 4 bases and J by 4 bases, leaving 15 bases between them. The CDR3 is 15 amino acids. The CDR3 DNA follows: TGTGCCAGCAGCTCCAGAGGGGGGGCGGCAGATACGCAGTATTTT. This translates into CASSSRGGAADTQYF. The full variable domain, completed using reference TRBV11-3 and TRBJ2-3, is EAGVVQSPRYKIIEKKQPVAFWCNPISGHNTLYWYLQNLGQGPELLIRYENEEAVDDSQLPKDRFSAERLKGVDSTLKIQPAELGDSAVYLCASSSRGGAADTQYFGPGTRLTVL.

The chain couples TRBV12-3 or TRBV12-4 to TRBJ1-5, with 8 bases matching TRBD1. The CDR3 contains 13 residues. V was pared by 6 bases and J by 7 bases, with 5 bases of the junction left unmatched. This CDR3 reads CASSRTGSQPQHF. CDR3 in DNA: TGTGCCAGCAGCCGGACAGGGTCGCAGCCCCAGCATTTT.

Comments on this clone: Germline is not matched at one junction end, which may reflect a read error. The chain uses TRBV12-3 or TRBV12-4 and TRBJ2-3, with unresolved D. The CDR3 is 10 residues long. CDR3 amino acids: CASSPRLPPF. CDR3 coding DNA: TGTGCCAGCAGTCCCCGCCTTCCCCCGTTT.